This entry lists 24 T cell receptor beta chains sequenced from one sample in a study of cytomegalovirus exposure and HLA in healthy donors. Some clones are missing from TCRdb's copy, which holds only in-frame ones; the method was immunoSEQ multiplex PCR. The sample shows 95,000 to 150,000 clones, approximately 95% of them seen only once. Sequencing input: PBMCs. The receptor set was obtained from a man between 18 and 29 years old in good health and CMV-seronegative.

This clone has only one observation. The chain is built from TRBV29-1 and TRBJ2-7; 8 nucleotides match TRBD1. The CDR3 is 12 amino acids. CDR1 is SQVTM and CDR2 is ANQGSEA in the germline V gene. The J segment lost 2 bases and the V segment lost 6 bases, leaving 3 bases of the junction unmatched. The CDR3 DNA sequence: TGCAGCGTCCGGACAGGGCCCTACGAGCAGTACTTC. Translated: CSVRTGPYEQYF.

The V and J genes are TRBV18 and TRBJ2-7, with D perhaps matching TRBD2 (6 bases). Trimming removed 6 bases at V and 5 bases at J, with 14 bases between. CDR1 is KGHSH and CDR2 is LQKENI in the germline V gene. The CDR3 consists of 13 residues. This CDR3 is CASSPTSYHEQYF. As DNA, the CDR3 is TGTGCCAGCTCTCCCACTAGCTACCACGAGCAGTACTTC.

The CDR3 here is CASSRGLAGDGKQFF. The CDR3, as DNA: TGCGCCAGCAGCCGAGGACTAGCGGGGGACGGAAAGCAGTTCTTC. This sequence joins TRBV4-1 and TRBJ2-1, with 13 bases matching TRBD2. Unmatched junction bases numbered 8, after V lost 4 bases and J lost 11 bases. Germline-derived CDR1 and CDR2 are MGHRA and YSYEKL. The CDR3 extends over 15 amino acids.

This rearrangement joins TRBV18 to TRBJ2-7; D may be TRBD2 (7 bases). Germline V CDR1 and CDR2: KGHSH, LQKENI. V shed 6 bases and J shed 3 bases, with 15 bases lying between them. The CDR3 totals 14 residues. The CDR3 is CASSGGHPVYEQYF. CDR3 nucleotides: TGTGCCAGCTCGGGGGGGCACCCAGTCTACGAGCAGTACTTC.

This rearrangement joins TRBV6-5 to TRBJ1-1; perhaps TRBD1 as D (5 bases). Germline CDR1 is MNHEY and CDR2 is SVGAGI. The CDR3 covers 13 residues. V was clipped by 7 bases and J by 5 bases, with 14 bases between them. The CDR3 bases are TGTGCCAGCATCCGGGGGGATAGGACTGAAGCTTTCTTT. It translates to CASIRGDRTEAFF.

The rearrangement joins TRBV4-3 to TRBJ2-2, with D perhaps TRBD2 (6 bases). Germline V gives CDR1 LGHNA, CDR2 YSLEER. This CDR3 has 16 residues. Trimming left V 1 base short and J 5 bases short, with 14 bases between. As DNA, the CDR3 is TGCGCCAGCAGCCAAGTCGAGCGGAGGGGTACCGGGGAGCTGTTTTTT. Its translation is CASSQVERRGTGELFF.

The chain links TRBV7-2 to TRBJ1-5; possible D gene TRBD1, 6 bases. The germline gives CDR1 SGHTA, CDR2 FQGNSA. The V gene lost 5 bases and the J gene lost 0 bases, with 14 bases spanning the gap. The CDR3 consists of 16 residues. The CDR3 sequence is CASSAPGQYSNQPQHF. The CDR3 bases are TGTGCCAGCAGCGCACCGGGACAATATAGCAATCAGCCCCAGCATTTT.

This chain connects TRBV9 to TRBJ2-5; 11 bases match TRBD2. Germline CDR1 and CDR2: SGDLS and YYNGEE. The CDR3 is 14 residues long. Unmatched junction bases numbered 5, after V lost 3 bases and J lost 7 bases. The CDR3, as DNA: TGTGCCAGCAGCGGGACTAGCGGGTTGGGGACCCAGTACTTC. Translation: CASSGTSGLGTQYF.

The CDR3 here is CASSDQGDRYEQYF. CDR3 DNA sequence: TGTGCCAGCAGTGATCAGGGGGACCGCTACGAGCAGTACTTC. The rearrangement uses TRBV7-2 and TRBJ2-7, with TRBD1 identical over 7 bases. The V segment lost 6 bases and the J segment 3 bases; nucleotides outside the gene matches: 8. This CDR3 spans 14 amino acids. The germline V gene has CDR1 SGHTA and CDR2 FQGNSA.

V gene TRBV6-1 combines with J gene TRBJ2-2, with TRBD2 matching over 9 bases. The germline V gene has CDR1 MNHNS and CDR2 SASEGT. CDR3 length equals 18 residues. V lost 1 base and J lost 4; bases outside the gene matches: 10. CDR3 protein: CASSEGWQASGITGELFF. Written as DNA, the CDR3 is TGTGCCAGCAGTGAAGGGTGGCAGGCTAGCGGGATCACCGGGGAGCTGTTTTTT.

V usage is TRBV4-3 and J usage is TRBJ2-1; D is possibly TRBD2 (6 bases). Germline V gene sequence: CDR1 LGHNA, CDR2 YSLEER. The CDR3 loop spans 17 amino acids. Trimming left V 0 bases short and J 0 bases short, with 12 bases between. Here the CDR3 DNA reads TGCGCCAGCAGCCAAGAATGGGCGGGAAGCTCCTACAATGAGCAGTTCTTC. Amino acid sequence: CASSQEWAGSSYNEQFF.

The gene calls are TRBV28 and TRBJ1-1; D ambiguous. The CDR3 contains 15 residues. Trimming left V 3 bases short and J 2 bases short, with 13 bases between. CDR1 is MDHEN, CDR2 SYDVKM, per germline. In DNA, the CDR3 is TGTGCCAGCAGTTTGCGGTCAGTACTCAACACTGAAGCTTTCTTT. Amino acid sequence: CASSLRSVLNTEAFF.

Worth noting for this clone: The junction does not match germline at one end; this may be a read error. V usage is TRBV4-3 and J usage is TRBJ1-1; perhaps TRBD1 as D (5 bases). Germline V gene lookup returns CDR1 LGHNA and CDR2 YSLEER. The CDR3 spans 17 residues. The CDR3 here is CASSKDSAEELNTEAFF. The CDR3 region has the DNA TGCGCCAGCAGCAAAGACAGTGCAGAAGAATTGAACACTGAAGCTTTCTTT.

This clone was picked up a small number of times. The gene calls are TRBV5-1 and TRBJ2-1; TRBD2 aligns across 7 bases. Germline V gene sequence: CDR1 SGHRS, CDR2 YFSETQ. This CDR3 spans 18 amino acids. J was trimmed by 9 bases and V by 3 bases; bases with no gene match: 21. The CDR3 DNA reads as TGCGCCAGCAGCTGGGGAGGGTCTCCCACCTCCGATTCGGGTGAGCAGTTCTTC. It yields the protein CASSWGGSPTSDSGEQFF.

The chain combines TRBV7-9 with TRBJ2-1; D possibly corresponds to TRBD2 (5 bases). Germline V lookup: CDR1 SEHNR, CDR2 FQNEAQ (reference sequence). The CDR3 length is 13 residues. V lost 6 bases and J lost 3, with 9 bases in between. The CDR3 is CASRGDNYNEQFF. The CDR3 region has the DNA TGTGCCAGCAGGGGAGATAACTACAATGAGCAGTTCTTC.

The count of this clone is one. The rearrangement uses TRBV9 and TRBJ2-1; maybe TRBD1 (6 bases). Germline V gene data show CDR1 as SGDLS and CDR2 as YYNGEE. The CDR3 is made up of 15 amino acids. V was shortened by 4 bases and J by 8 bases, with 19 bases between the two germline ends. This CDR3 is CASSNSPGHSDEQFF. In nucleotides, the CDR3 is TGTGCCAGCAGCAATTCCCCGGGACACAGCGATGAGCAGTTCTTC.

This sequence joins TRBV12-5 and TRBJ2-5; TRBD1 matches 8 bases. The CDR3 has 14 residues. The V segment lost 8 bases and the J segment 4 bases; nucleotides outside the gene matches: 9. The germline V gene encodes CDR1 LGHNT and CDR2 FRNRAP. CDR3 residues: CASYLTGDLETQYF. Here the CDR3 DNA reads TGTGCTAGTTACTTGACAGGGGATTTAGAGACCCAGTACTTC.

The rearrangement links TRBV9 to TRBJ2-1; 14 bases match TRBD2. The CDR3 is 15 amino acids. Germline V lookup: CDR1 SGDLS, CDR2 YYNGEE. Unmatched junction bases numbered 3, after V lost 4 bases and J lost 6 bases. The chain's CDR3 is CASSLGTSGSNEQFF. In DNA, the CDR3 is TGTGCCAGCAGCCTCGGGACTAGCGGGAGCAATGAGCAGTTCTTC. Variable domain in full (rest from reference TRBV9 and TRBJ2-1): DSGVTQTPKHLITATGQRVTLRCSPRSGDLSVYWYQQSLDQGLQFLIQYYNGEERAKGNILERFSAQQFPDLHSELNLSSLELGDSALYFCASSLGTSGSNEQFFGPGTRLTVL.

The CDR3 DNA is TGTGCCAGCAGCTTCACAGGGATAGCCACCGGGGAGCTGTTTTTT. Amino acids: CASSFTGIATGELFF. The chain couples TRBV7-2 to TRBJ2-2; a weak D match, TRBD1 (6 bases). The V and J ends lost 3 bases and 4 bases respectively, with 12 bases between them. In germline, CDR1 is SGHTA, CDR2 FQGNSA. The CDR3 loop spans 15 amino acids.

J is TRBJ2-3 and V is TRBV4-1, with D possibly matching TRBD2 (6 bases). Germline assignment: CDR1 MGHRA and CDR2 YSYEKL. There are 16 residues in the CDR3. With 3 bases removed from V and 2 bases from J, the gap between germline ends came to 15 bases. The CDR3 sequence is CASSQLGAGLTDTQYF. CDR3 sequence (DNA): TGCGCCAGCAGCCAGTTGGGTGCGGGACTCACAGATACGCAGTATTTT.

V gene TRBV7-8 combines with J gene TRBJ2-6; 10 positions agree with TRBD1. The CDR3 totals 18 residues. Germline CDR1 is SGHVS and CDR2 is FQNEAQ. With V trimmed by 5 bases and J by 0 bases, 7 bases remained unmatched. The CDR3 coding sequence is TGTGCCAGCAGCGACACCGGGACAGGGGTCTCTGGGGCCAACGTCCTGACTTTC. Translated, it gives CASSDTGTGVSGANVLTF.

CDR3 sequence (DNA): TGTGCCAGCAGTAAACCGGGACTGAGGAACACTGAAGCTTTCTTT. Its translation: CASSKPGLRNTEAFF. The V call is TRBV6-1, the J call TRBJ1-1, with a weak D call TRBD1 (5 bases). The CDR3 runs 15 residues. V lost 5 bases and J lost 1, with 14 bases in between. Per the germline V gene, CDR1 is MNHNS and CDR2 is SASEGT.

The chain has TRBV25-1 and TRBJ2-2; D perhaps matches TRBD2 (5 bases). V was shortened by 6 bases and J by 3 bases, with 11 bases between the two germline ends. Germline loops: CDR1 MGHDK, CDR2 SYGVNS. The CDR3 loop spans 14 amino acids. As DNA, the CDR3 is TGTGCCAGCAGGGGGATCGGGGACACCGGGGAGCTGTTTTTT. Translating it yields CASRGIGDTGELFF.

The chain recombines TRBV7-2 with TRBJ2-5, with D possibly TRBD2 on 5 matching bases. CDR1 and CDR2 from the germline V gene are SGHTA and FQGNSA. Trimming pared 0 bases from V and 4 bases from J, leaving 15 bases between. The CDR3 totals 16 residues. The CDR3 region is CASSLAGARGVETQYF. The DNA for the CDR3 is TGTGCCAGCAGCTTAGCGGGAGCCCGTGGTGTAGAGACCCAGTACTTC. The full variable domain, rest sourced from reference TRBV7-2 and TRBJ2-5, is GAGVSQSPSNKVTEKGKDVELRCDPISGHTALYWYRQSLGQGLEFLIYFQGNSAPDKSGLPSDRFSAERTGGSVSTLTIQRTQQEDSAVYLCASSLAGARGVETQYFGPGTRLLVL.